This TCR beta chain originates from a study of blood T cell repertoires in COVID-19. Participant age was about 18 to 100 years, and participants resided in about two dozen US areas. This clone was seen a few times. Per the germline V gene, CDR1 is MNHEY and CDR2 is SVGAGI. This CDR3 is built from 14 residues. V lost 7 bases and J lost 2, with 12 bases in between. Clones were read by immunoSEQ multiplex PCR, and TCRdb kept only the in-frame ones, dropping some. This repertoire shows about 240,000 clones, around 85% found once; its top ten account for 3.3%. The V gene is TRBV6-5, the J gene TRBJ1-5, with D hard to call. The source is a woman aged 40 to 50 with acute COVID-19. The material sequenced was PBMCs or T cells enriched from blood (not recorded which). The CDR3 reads CASIPGSRNQPQHF. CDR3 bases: TGTGCCAGCATCCCCGGGTCTCGCAATCAGCCCCAGCATTTT.